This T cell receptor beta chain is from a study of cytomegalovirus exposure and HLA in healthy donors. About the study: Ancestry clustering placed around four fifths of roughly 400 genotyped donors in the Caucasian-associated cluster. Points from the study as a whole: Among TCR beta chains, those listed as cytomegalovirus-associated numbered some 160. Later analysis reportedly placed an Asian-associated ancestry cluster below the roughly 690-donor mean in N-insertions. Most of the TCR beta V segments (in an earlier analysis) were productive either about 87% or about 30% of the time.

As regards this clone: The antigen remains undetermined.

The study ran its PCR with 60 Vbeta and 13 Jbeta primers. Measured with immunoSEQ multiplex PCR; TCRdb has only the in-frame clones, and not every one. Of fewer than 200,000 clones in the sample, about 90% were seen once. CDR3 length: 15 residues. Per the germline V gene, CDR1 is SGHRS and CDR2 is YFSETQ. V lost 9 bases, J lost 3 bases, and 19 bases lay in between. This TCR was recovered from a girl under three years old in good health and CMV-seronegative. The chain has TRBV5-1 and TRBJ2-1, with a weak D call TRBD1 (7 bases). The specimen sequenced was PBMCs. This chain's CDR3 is CATSGGGQDYNEQFF. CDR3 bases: TGCGCCACCTCAGGGGGAGGCCAGGACTACAATGAGCAGTTCTTC.